The sequence of this T cell receptor beta chain was determined in a study of T-cell memory formation after mild COVID-19 (dated by TCRdb to 2020 to 2023). With regard to the full study: TCR sequence clusters from the two donors were found to be largely donor specific. T-cell clones expanding and contracting after mild COVID-19 in two donors were tracked by longitudinal TCRalpha and TCRbeta repertoire sequencing. Two young, previously healthy adult volunteers made up the cohort, one male and one female. Results the study describes overall, beyond this receptor: Only a couple of mild cases were covered by the study, and larger cohorts that include severe cases with pre-infection samples were considered necessary. Contracting CD4+ clones were located mainly in the CM and EM memory subsets, whereas CD8+ clones were found to be enriched in EMRA. SARS-CoV-2 specificity of the second-wave clones peaking on day 37 was not confirmed. Some responding clones were detected in pre-infection memory, which suggested that pre-existing cross-reactive memory T cells had joined the SARS-CoV-2 response. Clones that contracted from day 15 to 85 showed balanced CD4/CD8 phenotypes, whereas a second wave of clones that expanded from day 15 to 37 leaned towards CD4+.

Via the germline V gene, CDR1 is MNHEY and CDR2 SVGEGT. Between the V and J ends, shortened by 5 bases and 2 bases respectively, the junction contains 17 bases. The CDR3 numbers 16 residues from cysteine through phenylalanine. Left in the record is the CDR3 DNA by itself, 48 bases read in frame from the first base. Ficoll-Paque density gradient centrifugation was used to isolate PBMCs. These reads were obtained on an Illumina NovaSeq 6000. TCRalpha and TCRbeta cDNA libraries were built by 5'RACE with constant-segment primers, adding sample barcodes and unique molecular identifiers. RNA was extracted from every sample with Trizol reagent. Libraries were amplified in two PCR steps, with a second sample barcode and Illumina TruSeq adapters added in the second step. Libraries were sequenced on an Illumina NovaSeq with 2 x 150 bp paired-end reads. For the original study's pipeline: The reads were demultiplexed and collapsed into UMI-guided consensus sequences using migec v1.2.7. With mixcr v2.1.11, UMI consensuses were aligned to TRA and TRB V and J templates and assembled into clonotypes. Expanded or contracted clonotypes were those called significant by both edgeR and NoisET, with noise models trained on biological replicates. For edgeR calls, the cutoffs were a false discovery rate-adjusted p below 0.01 and a log2 fold-change threshold of 1. As an exploratory analysis of dynamics, max-normalized trajectories of the 1000 most abundant clonotypes were examined by PCA with hierarchical clustering. The CD4 or CD8 phenotype of responding clones was assigned using the separately sequenced CD4+ and CD8+ repertoires. TCRdb ran its own pipeline on the public reads, namely fastp trimming at Q25 and MiXCR clone calling, and kept in-frame beta chains. Rows merge per CDR3 protein into single entries with the most common DNA and genes. TCRdb, rather than the study authors, made the V and J calls. The sample table records 110,000 or so distinct CDR3 sequences; approximately 21% of these occur just once. The ten biggest clones cover 41% of the sample.

Points on this clonotype: Its antigen is not yet known. It has no much larger one-base neighbor in the sample; base qualities were not kept.

Sequenced input: PBMCs or a T cell subset sorted from them (not recorded which). This clonotype originated in a man between 18 and 29 years old who had mild COVID-19 (a few samples of this study predate the infection). The sample titles of this study are shuffled in the database, so cell type and time point are left out; the donor was told from shared clones. The V gene is TRBV6-2 or TRBV6-3 and the J gene is TRBJ2-3, and possibly TRBD1, on 6 matching bases. The CDR3 reads as follows: CASSPRDMVDTDTQYF. The nucleotides read TGTGCCAGCAGTCCTCGGGACATGGTCGACACAGATACGCAGTATTTT.